This T cell receptor beta chain comes out of a study of T cell changes during pregnancy in multiple sclerosis. CDR1 is SGHVS, CDR2 FQNEAQ, per germline. The CDR3 sequence is 15 residues long. Trimming left V 3 bases short and J 4 bases short, with 15 bases between. Profiling relied on immunoSEQ multiplex PCR, and the TCRdb table lists in-frame clones only, not all of them. This table has tens of thousands of clones, around 93% appearing once. This sequence joins TRBV7-8 and TRBJ1-2; D possibly corresponds to TRBD1 (6 bases). This specimen was peripheral blood, taken after pregnancy. The clonotype comes from a female donor with multiple sclerosis, enrolled in a pregnancy study. The CDR3 region is CASSFRTDNFYGYTF. The CDR3, as DNA: TGTGCCAGCAGCTTCAGGACAGATAATTTCTATGGCTACACCTTC. Complete variable domain (other parts from reference TRBV7-8 and TRBJ1-2): GAGVSQSPRYKVAKRGQDVALRCDPISGHVSLFWYQQALGQGPEFLTYFQNEAQLDKSGLPSDRFFAERPEGSVSTLKIQRTQQEDSAVYLCASSFRTDNFYGYTFGSGTRLTVV.